This paragraph covers one T cell receptor (beta chain) sequence. Its specificity is unknown. This sample is part of a study of cytomegalovirus exposure and HLA in healthy donors. The primer mix had 60 Vbeta and 13 Jbeta primers. Sequencing used immunoSEQ multiplex PCR; TCRdb keeps in-frame clones, though not all of them. The sample has 110,000 to 150,000 clones; over 55% are singletons. The CDR3 has 14 residues. The germline V gene encodes CDR1 SGHNT and CDR2 YYREEE (reference sequence). V was pared by 0 bases and J by 1 base, with 7 bases between. Study-level findings and limits: As was reported, the HLA-A and HLA-B alleles of most subjects were accurately predicted from TCR beta sequences.

The receptor was derived from a man in his forties in good health and CMV-seronegative. The rearrangement joins TRBV5-4 to TRBJ1-1, with D possibly TRBD1 on 6 matching bases. Sequencing used PBMCs. The CDR3 loop reads CASSLGQANTEAFF. Written as DNA, the CDR3 is TGTGCCAGCAGCTTGGGACAGGCGAACACTGAAGCTTTCTTT.